Sequencing of this T cell receptor (beta chain) was carried out in a study of blood T cells in healthy people across ages. Study-level results: CMV status of donors was unknown, possibly confounding expanded clonotype changes. Long-lived donors exceeded aged donors in naive CD4+ cells and diversity.

For the second PCR, which ran for roughly 7 to 11 cycles, a sample-barcoded 5' primer and a J-beta primer mix were used. TCRdb reprocessed the 5' RACE reads with MiXCR, giving one entry per CDR3 protein. The table lists about 400,000 distinct CDR3 sequences, about half of them singletons. Each donor's blood draw was approximately 10 milliliters of peripheral blood. RNA extraction gave at least 6 micrograms of total RNA per sample. CDR3 length: 14 residues. V dropped 5 bases and J dropped 4; count of bases not matched to a gene: 7. Germline V lookup: CDR1 SGHRS, CDR2 YFSETQ. Notes on this clonotype: Its antigen remains unknown.

The sample comprised blood. V gene TRBV5-1 combines with J gene TRBJ2-3; 7 nucleotides align to TRBD2. The receptor comes from a man aged 55 to 70 in good health. The CDR3 reads CASSERGGADTQYF. In DNA, the CDR3 is TGCGCCAGCAGTGAGCGGGGTGGGGCAGATACGCAGTATTTT. The variable domain in full, completed from reference TRBV5-1 and TRBJ2-3, reads KAGVTQTPRYLIKTRGQQVTLSCSPISGHRSVSWYQQTPGQGLQFLFEYFSETQRNKGNFPGRFSGRQFSNSRSEMNVSTLELGDSALYLCASSERGGADTQYFGPGTRLTVL.